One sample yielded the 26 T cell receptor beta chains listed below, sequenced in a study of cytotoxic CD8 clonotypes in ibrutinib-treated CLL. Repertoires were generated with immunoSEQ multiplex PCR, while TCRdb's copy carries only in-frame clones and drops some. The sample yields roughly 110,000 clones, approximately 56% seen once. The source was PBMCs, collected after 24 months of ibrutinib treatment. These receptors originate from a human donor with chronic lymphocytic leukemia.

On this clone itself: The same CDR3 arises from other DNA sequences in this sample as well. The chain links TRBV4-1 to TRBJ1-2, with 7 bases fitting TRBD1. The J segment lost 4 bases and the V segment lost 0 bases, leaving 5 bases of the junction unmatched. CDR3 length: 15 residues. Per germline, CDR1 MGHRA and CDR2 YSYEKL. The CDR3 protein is CASSQDPQGVYGYTF. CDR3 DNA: TGCGCCAGCAGCCAAGATCCCCAGGGGGTCTATGGCTACACCTTC.

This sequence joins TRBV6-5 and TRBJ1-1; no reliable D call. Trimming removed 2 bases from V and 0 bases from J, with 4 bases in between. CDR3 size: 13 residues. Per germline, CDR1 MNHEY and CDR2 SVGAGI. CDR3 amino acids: CASSYRLNTEAFF. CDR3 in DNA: TGTGCCAGCAGTTACAGACTGAACACTGAAGCTTTCTTT.

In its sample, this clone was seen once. CDR3 residues: CAWSPPLGTLRGYEQYF. The CDR3 DNA sequence: TGTGCCTGGAGTCCCCCGCTCGGGACTCTCCGGGGCTACGAGCAGTACTTC. The V and J genes are TRBV30 and TRBJ2-7, with TRBD2 as a possible D gene (6 bases). CDR3 length equals 17 residues. Trimming stripped 2 bases from V and 3 bases from J, with 23 bases between. CDR1 is GTSNPN and CDR2 is SVGIG in the germline V gene (reference sequence).

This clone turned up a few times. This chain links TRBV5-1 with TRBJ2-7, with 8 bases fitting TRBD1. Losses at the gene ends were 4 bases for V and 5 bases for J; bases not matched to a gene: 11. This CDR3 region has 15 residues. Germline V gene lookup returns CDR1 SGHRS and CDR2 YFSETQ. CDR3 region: CASSGRDRIGHEQYF. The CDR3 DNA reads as TGCGCCAGCAGCGGGCGGGACAGGATAGGTCACGAGCAGTACTTC.

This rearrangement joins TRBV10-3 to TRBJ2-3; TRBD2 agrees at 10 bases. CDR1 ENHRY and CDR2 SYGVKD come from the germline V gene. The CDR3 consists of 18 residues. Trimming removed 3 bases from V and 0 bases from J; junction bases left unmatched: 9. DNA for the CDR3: TGTGCCATCAGTGAACGCCTAGCGGGGGCCCTTAGCACAGATACGCAGTATTTT. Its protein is CAISERLAGALSTDTQYF.

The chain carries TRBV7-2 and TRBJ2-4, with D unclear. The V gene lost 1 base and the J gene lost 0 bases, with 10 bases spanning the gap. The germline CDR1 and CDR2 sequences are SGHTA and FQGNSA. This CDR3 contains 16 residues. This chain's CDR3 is CASSLEQLLAKNIQYF. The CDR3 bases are TGTGCCAGCAGCTTAGAACAGTTACTAGCCAAAAACATTCAGTACTTC.

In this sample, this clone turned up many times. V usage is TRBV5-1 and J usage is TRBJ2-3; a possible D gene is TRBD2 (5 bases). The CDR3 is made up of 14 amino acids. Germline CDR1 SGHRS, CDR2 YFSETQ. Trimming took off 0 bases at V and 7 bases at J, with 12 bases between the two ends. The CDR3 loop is CASSLVLSGNTQYF. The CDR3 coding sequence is TGCGCCAGCAGCTTGGTATTGTCCGGGAATACGCAGTATTTT. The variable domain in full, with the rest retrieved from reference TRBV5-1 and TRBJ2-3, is KAGVTQTPRYLIKTRGQQVTLSCSPISGHRSVSWYQQTPGQGLQFLFEYFSETQRNKGNFPGRFSGRQFSNSRSEMNVSTLELGDSALYLCASSLVLSGNTQYFGPGTRLTVL.

The CDR3 sequence: CSVDSFREGAFF. The CDR3 bases are TGCAGCGTTGACTCTTTTAGGGAGGGGGCTTTCTTT. The genes are TRBV29-1 and TRBJ1-1, with D perhaps matching TRBD1 (5 bases). Looked up from germline, CDR1 is SQVTM and CDR2 is ANQGSEA. V lost 3 bases and J lost 11, with 16 bases in between. CDR3 length: 12 amino acids.

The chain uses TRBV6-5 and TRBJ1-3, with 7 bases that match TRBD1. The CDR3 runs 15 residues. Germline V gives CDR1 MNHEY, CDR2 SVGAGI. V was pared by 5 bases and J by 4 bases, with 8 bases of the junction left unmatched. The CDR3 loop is CASSQGTVFGNTIYF. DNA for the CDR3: TGTGCCAGCAGTCAGGGGACAGTATTCGGAAACACCATATATTTT.

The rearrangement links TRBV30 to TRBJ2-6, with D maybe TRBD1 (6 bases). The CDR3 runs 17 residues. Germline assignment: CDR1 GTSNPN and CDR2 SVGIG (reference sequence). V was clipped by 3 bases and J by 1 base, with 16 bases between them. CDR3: CAWRGGTSWSGANVLTF. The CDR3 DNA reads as TGTGCCTGGAGGGGTGGGACATCGTGGTCTGGGGCCAACGTCCTGACTTTC.

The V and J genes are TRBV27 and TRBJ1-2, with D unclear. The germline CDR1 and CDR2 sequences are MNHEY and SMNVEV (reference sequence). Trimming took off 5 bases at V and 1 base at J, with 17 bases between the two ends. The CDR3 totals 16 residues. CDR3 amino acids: CASSAGLGGNNYGYTF. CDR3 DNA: TGTGCCAGCAGTGCCGGCTTAGGCGGAAATAACTATGGCTACACCTTC.

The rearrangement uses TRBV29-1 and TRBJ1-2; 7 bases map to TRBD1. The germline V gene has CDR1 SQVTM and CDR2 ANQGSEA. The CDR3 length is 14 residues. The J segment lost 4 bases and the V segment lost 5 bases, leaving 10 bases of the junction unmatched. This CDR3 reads CSVTVQGNFYGYTF. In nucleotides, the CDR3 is TGCAGCGTTACCGTACAGGGGAACTTCTATGGCTACACCTTC.

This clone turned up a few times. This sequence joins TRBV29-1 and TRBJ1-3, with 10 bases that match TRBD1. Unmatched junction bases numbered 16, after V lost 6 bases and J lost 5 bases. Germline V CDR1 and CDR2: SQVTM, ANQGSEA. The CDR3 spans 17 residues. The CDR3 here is CSVAGTGALDWRNTIYF. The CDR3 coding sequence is TGCAGCGTGGCCGGGACAGGGGCGCTGGATTGGAGAAACACCATATATTTT.

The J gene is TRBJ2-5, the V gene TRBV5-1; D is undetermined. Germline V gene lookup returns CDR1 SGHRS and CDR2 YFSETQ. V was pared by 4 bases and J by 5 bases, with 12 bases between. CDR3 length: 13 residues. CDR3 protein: CASSIQASETQYF. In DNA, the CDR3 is TGCGCCAGCAGCATCCAGGCGAGTGAGACCCAGTACTTC.

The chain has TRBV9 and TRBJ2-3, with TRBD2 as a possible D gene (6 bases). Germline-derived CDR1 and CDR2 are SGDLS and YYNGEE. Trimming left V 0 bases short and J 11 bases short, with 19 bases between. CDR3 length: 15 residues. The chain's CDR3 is CASSVGSSAGREQYF. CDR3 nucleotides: TGTGCCAGCAGCGTAGGATCCAGTGCGGGGCGAGAGCAGTATTTT.

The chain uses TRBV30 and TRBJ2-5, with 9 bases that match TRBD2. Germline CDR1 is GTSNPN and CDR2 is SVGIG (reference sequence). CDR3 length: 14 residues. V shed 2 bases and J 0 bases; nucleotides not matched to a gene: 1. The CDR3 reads CAWSSGGYQETQYF. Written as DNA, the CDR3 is TGTGCCTGGAGTAGCGGGGGGTACCAAGAGACCCAGTACTTC. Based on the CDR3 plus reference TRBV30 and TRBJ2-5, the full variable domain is SQTIHQWPATLVQPVGSPLSLECTVEGTSNPNLYWYRQAAGRGLQLLFYSVGIGQISSEVPQNLSASRPQDRQFILSSKKLLLSDSGFYLCAWSSGGYQETQYFGPGTRLLVL.

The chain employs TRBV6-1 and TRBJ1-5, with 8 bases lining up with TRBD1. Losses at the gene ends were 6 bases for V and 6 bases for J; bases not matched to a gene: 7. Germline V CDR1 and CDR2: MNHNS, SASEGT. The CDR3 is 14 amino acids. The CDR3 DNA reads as TGTGCCAGCAGCGTCGGGACAGGTTTTCAGCCCCAGCATTTT. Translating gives CASSVGTGFQPQHF.

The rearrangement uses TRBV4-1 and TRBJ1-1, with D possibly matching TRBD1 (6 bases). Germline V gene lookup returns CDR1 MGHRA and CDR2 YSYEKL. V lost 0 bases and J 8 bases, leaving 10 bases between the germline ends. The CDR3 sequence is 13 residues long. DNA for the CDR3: TGCGCCAGCAGCCAAGATCTGGGGGCCGAAGCTTTCTTT. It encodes CASSQDLGAEAFF.

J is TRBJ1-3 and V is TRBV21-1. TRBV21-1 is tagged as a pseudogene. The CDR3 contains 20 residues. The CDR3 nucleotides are TGTGCCAGCATCCGAAAACAGCAGGTCCTGGAGGGGTCCTCTGGAAACACCATATATTTT. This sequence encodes CASIRKQQVLEGSSGNTIYF.

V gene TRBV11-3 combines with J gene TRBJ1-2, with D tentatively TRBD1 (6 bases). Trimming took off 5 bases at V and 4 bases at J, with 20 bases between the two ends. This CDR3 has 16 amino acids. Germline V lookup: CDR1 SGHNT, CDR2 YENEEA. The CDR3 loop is CASSNTLDRFTYGYTF. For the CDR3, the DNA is TGTGCCAGCAGCAATACCCTCGACAGGTTCACCTATGGCTACACCTTC.

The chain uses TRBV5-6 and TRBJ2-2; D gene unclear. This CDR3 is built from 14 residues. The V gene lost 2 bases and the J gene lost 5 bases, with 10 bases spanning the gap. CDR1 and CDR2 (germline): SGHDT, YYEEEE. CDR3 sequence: CASSFRSGTGELFF. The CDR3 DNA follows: TGTGCCAGCAGCTTCCGGAGTGGGACCGGGGAGCTGTTTTTT.

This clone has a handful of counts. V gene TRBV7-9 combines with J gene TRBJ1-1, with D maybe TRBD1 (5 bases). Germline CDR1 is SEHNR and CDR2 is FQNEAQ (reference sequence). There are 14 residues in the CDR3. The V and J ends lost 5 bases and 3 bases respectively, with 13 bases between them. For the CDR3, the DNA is TGTGCCAGCAGCCCTGGGGGAGGGTACACTGAAGCTTTCTTT. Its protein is CASSPGGGYTEAFF.

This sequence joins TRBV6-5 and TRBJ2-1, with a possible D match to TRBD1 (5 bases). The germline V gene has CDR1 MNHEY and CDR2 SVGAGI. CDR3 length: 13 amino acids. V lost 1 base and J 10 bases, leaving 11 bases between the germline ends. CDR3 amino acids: CASSYFTGFEQFF. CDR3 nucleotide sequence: TGTGCCAGCAGTTACTTCACAGGCTTCGAGCAGTTCTTC.

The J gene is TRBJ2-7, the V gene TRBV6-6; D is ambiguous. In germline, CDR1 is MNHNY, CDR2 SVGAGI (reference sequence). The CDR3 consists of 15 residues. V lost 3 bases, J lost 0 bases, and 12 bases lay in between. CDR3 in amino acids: CASSYQAPSSYEQYF. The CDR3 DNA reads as TGTGCCAGCAGTTATCAGGCCCCGAGCTCCTACGAGCAGTACTTC.

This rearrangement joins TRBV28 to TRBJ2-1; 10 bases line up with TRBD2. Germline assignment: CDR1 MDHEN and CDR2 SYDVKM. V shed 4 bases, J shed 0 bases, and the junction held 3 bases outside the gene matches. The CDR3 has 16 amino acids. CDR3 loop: CASSSLAGVSYNEQFF. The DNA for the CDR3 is TGTGCCAGCAGTTCTCTAGCGGGAGTCTCCTACAATGAGCAGTTCTTC. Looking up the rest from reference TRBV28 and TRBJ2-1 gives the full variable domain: DVKVTQSSRYLVKRTGEKVFLECVQDMDHENMFWYRQDPGLGLRLIYFSYDVKMKEKGDIPEGYSVSREKKERFSLILESASTNQTSMYLCASSSLAGVSYNEQFFGPGTRLTVL.

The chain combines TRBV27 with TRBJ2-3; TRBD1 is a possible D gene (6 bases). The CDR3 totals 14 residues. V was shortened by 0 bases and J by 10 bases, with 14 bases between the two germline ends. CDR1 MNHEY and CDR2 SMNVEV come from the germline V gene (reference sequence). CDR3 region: CASSLSTGSMAQYF. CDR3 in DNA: TGTGCCAGCAGTTTATCGACAGGTTCGATGGCGCAGTATTTT.